The sequence of this T cell receptor beta chain was determined in a study of blood T cells in healthy people across ages. General study points: Older age went with lower TCR beta diversity per million T cells, in a roughly linear way.

Combining a sample-barcoded 5' primer with a J-beta primer mix, a second PCR ran for about 7 to 11 cycles. TCRdb itself ran the 5' RACE reads through MiXCR, one entry per CDR3 protein. The sample consists of over 950,000 distinct CDR3 sequences, around two fifths of them appearing once. Remarks on this clonotype: Its antigen remains unknown.

Total RNA extracted from each sample amounted to at least 6 micrograms. Looked up from germline, CDR1 is MNHEY and CDR2 is SVGAGI. CDR3 size: 14 residues. The sequence came from a man between 18 and 29 years old in good health. The gene calls are TRBV6-5 and TRBJ2-7; D possibly corresponds to TRBD1 (5 bases). The DNA end favors TRBJ2-5, so the J call may be wrong. Sequencing input: blood. CDR3 loop: CASRPQGGRETQYF. The CDR3 bases are TGTGCCAGCAGACCCCAGGGTGGAAGAGAGACCCAGTACTTC.